These T cell receptor beta chains were read from a single sample in a study of cytomegalovirus exposure and HLA in healthy donors. Produced via immunoSEQ multiplex PCR; TCRdb's table is partial and in-frame only. In the table there are fewer than 350,000 clones, 85% to 90% of which are singletons. Material: PBMCs. These receptors all stem from a woman between 18 and 30 years old in good health and CMV-seronegative. Both conserved end residues are part of each CDR3. D genes are given only for firm matches. Some rows mark clone size as missing; the rest say once, few, many or name a class of expanded clone.

NA,TRBJ2-3,TRBV6-4,NA,TGTGCCAGCAGTGTGGACGGGGGCACAGATACGCAGTATTTT,CASSVDGGTDTQYF
NA,TRBJ2-2,TRBV5-6,NA,TGTGCCAGCAGCTTGTTAGCAGGGGCCGGGGAGCTGTTTTTT,CASSLLAGAGELFF
TRBD1,TRBJ1-2,TRBV7-2,NA,TGTGCCAGCAGCCTACCGACAGGGTTCGTCTATGGCTACACCTTC,CASSLPTGFVYGYTF
TRBD1,TRBJ2-6,TRBV29-1,NA,TGCAGGCCGACCCCAGGGGGCCTCACGGCCAACGTCCTGACTTTC,CRPTPGGLTANVLTF
NA,TRBJ1-2,TRBV30,NA,TGTGCCTGGAGTGTAGGCGGGGTAGACTATGGCTACACCTTC,CAWSVGGVDYGYTF
NA,TRBJ2-5,TRBV7-9,NA,TGTGCCAGCAGCTTAGGACAGAAGCATCAAGAGACCCAGTACTTC,CASSLGQKHQETQYF
TRBD2,TRBJ2-1,TRBV7-3,NA,TGTGCCAGCAGCGCAGGCCCCCTAGCGGGCAAATCCAACAATGAGCAGTTCTTC,CASSAGPLAGKSNNEQFF
NA,TRBJ1-6,TRBV7-9,NA,TGTGCCAGCAGGCCTCCTGGGGGGAATTCACCCCTCCACTTT,CASRPPGGNSPLHF
NA,TRBJ2-3,TRBV27,NA,TGTGCCAGCAGCCTACAGGGTGGGAGCACAGATACGCAGTATTTT,CASSLQGGSTDTQYF
NA,TRBJ1-5,TRBV10-3,NA,TGTGCCATCAGTGAGCTTTCAGGGCTGGGCGGGGGTCAGCCCCAGCATTTT,CAISELSGLGGGQPQHF
TRBD2,TRBJ2-5,TRBV6-5,NA,TGTGCCAGCAGTATGTCGGGGGGAGAAAGGGAGACCCAGTACTTC,CASSMSGGERETQYF
TRBD1,TRBJ2-5,TRBV27,NA,TGTGCCAGCAGTCCAGGGACAGGGAGAGAGACCCAGTACTTC,CASSPGTGRETQYF
TRBD1,TRBJ2-5,TRBV11-2,NA,TGTGCCAGCAGCTTGAGCTTCGGACAGGGGCCCGAGACCCAGTACTTC,CASSLSFGQGPETQYF
TRBD1,TRBJ1-2,TRBV7-2,NA,TGTGCCAGCAGCACCCGACAGGGGGCGGGGGGCTACACCTTC,CASSTRQGAGGYTF
TRBD1,TRBJ1-2,TRBV2,NA,TGTGCCAGCAGGGTGCGACAGGGTAACTATGGCTACACCTTC,CASRVRQGNYGYTF
NA,TRBJ1-2,TRBV7-2,NA,TGTGCCAGCAGACGAGGACAGAACTATGGCTACACCTTC,CASRRGQNYGYTF
TRBD2,TRBJ2-5,TRBV25-1,NA,TGTGCCAGCAGGGGAAGCGGGAGGGCCCAAGAGACCCAGTACTTC,CASRGSGRAQETQYF
NA,TRBJ1-2,TRBV5-8,NA,TGTGCCAGCAACTTAGGCCTCAGGTCAAGCCATGGCTACACCTTC,CASNLGLRSSHGYTF
TRBD2,TRBJ2-7,TRBV19,NA,TGTGCCAGTAGTAGCTTTAGCGGGAGAAACTACGAGCAGTACTTC,CASSSFSGRNYEQYF
NA,TRBJ2-7,TRBV28,NA,TGTGCCAGCAGTTCCAACGAGCAGTACTTC,CASSSNEQYF
NA,TRBJ2-3,TRBV9,NA,TGTGCCAGCAGCTTCTCTATCCGGTCTAGCACAGATACGCAGTATTTT,CASSFSIRSSTDTQYF
NA,TRBJ1-1,TRBV28,NA,TGTGCCAGCAGTTTAGAGACTGAAGCTTTCTTT,CASSLETEAFF
TRBD1,TRBJ1-2,TRBV27,NA,TGTGCCAGCAGGTCCCCAAAGGGGGCCCTAGCTAACTATGGCTACACCTTC,CASRSPKGALANYGYTF
NA,TRBJ1-6,TRBV27,NA,TGTGCCAGCAGTTACAGGACCGACCTCTATAATTCACCCCTCCACTTT,CASSYRTDLYNSPLHF
NA,TRBJ2-7,TRBV6-1,NA,TGTGCCAGCAGTGAGGCAGGATCGGGGGAGCAGTACTTC,CASSEAGSGEQYF
TRBD2,TRBJ2-1,TRBV7-3,NA,TGTGCCAGCAGCTTAAGGGGCGGGAGCGGAGATGAGCAGTTCTTC,CASSLRGGSGDEQFF
NA,TRBJ2-1,TRBV19,NA,TGTGCCAGTAGTATTCAGGGTTCAACGTACAATGAGCAGTTCTTC,CASSIQGSTYNEQFF
NA,TRBJ2-7,TRBV7-2,NA,TGTGCCAGCAGCTTAGGGGCCCGGACTGCCCCCTACGAGCAGTACTTC,CASSLGARTAPYEQYF
NA,TRBJ2-1,TRBV5-1,NA,TGCGCCAGCAGCCCCCGGTATGATTCCTACAATGAGCAGTTCTTC,CASSPRYDSYNEQFF
NA,TRBJ2-7,TRBV29-1,NA,TGCAGCGTTGTGGGCAGGGCCCAGAGCCTCCACTACGAGCAGTACTTC,CSVVGRAQSLHYEQYF
TRBD2,TRBJ2-7,TRBV9,NA,TGTGCCAGCAGCGTAGAGGCTAGCGGGAGGGACGAGCAGTACTTC,CASSVEASGRDEQYF
NA,TRBJ2-1,TRBV9,NA,TGTGCCAGCAAAGGCGGGGGCCTTGAGCAGTTCTTC,CASKGGGLEQFF
NA,TRBJ2-6,TRBV2,NA,TGTGCCAGCAATTCTGGGAGGGACAGGCGATTCTCTGGGGCCAACGTCCTGACTTTC,CASNSGRDRRFSGANVLTF
NA,TRBJ2-1,TRBV11-3,NA,TGTGCCAGCAGCTTAGACCGGGGTGCCAATGAGCAGTTCTTC,CASSLDRGANEQFF
NA,TRBJ2-1,TRBV2,NA,TGTGCCAGCCTCGCGAGGAGCAATGAGCAGTTCTTC,CASLARSNEQFF
NA,TRBJ2-3,TRBV6-6,NA,TGTGCCAGCAGTTACGGGGCAAAGCCAGATACGCAGTATTTT,CASSYGAKPDTQYF
TRBD2,TRBJ2-7,TRBV5-1,NA,TGCGCCAGCAGTAGAGTAGCGGGGACCTACGAGCAGTACTTC,CASSRVAGTYEQYF
NA,TRBJ2-7,TRBV29-1,NA,TGCAGCGTTACAGTCTCCTACGAGCAGTACTTC,CSVTVSYEQYF
TRBD2,TRBJ2-7,TRBV28,NA,TGTGCCAGCAGTTTACAAGGTAGCGGGACCTCCTACGAGCAGTACTTC,CASSLQGSGTSYEQYF
NA,TRBJ2-7,TRBV28,NA,TGTGCCAGCCGCCGGTGGGGAGGCCCCCTTGGCGAGCAGTACTTC,CASRRWGGPLGEQYF
NA,TRBJ2-5,TRBV5-1,NA,TGCGCCAGCAGCTTCTCCGGACAGAGCTTCCAAGAGACCCAGTACTTC,CASSFSGQSFQETQYF
NA,TRBJ2-7,TRBV7-9,NA,TGTGCCAGCAGCGCACGGACAGTCAGCTCCTACGAGCAGTACTTC,CASSARTVSSYEQYF
NA,TRBJ2-1,TRBV19,NA,TGTGCCAGTAGTATAGTCCCCACGAGCTCCTACAATGAGCAGTTCTTC,CASSIVPTSSYNEQFF
NA,TRBJ2-7,TRBV21-1,NA,TGTGCCAGCAGCAAATCGGCAGGGTTGGGGGAGCAGTACTTC,CASSKSAGLGEQYF
TRBD1,TRBJ2-1,TRBV5-1,once,TGCGCCAGCAGCCGACTCCGGGACAGTCACAATGAGCAGTTCTTC,CASSRLRDSHNEQFF
TRBD2,TRBJ2-1,TRBV12-5,once,TGTGCTAGTGGCCCCCCCGCGATAGCGGGGCACAATGAGCAGTTCTTC,CASGPPAIAGHNEQFF
NA,TRBJ1-1,TRBV5-1,NA,TGCGCCAGCAGCTTGCATCGGGGCACTGAAGCTTTCTTT,CASSLHRGTEAFF
NA,TRBJ2-7,TRBV7-2,NA,TGTGCCAGCAGCTTATACCGGAGTCAATCCTACGAGCAGTACTTC,CASSLYRSQSYEQYF
TRBD2,TRBJ2-1,TRBV19,NA,TGTGCCAGTAGTATGGGACTAGCGGGACACAATGAGCAGTTCTTC,CASSMGLAGHNEQFF
TRBD1,TRBJ2-5,TRBV5-4,NA,TGTGCCAGCAGCTTGGGGGACAGGGTGGGAGAGACCCAGTACTTC,CASSLGDRVGETQYF
TRBD2,TRBJ2-3,TRBV10-1,NA,TGCGCCAGCAAGCCTAGCGGGGAATCAGATACGCAGTATTTT,CASKPSGESDTQYF
TRBD2,TRBJ2-1,TRBV5-1,NA,TGCGCCAGCAGCCCGGGACTAGCGGGCTACAATGAGCAGTTCTTC,CASSPGLAGYNEQFF
NA,TRBJ1-3,TRBV5-4,NA,TGTGCCAGCAGCCCTGACATGCCGTCTGGAAACACCATATATTTT,CASSPDMPSGNTIYF
TRBD1,TRBJ1-4,TRBV11-2,NA,TGTGCCAGCAGCTTAGGAGGGACAGTAGCTGAAAAACTGTTTTTT,CASSLGGTVAEKLFF
NA,TRBJ1-2,TRBV28,once,TGTGCCAGCAGTTTAAAGATTGACGGGGTTCGAAACTATGGCTACACCTTC,CASSLKIDGVRNYGYTF
TRBD2,TRBJ2-1,TRBV7-2,NA,TGTGCCAGCAGCTTAGGGGCGGGAGGGCCGTACAATGAGCAGTTCTTC,CASSLGAGGPYNEQFF
NA,TRBJ2-7,TRBV5-1,NA,TGCGCCAGCAGCGAGGTTAGCTCCTACGAGCAGTACTTC,CASSEVSSYEQYF
NA,TRBJ2-7,TRBV27,once,TGTGCCAGCAGTCTAGAATTTAGCTCCTACGAGCAGTACTTC,CASSLEFSSYEQYF
NA,TRBJ2-7,TRBV27,NA,TGTGCCAGCAGGGGACATTCAGCCTACGAGCAGTACTTC,CASRGHSAYEQYF